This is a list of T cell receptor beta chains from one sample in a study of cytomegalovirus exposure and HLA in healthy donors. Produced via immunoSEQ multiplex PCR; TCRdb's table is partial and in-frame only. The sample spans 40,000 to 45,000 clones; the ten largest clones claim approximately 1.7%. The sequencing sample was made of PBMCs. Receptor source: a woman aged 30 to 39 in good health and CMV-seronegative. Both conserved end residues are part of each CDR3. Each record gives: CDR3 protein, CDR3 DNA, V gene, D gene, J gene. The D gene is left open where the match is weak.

CASSLVSNIQNTEAFF,TGTGCCAGCAGCTTAGTTTCGAATATACAGAACACTGAAGCTTTCTTT,TRBV7-2,.,TRBJ1-1
CAWSVLSQTETQYF,TGTGCCTGGAGTGTACTAAGTCAGACAGAGACCCAGTACTTC,TRBV30,.,TRBJ2-5
CASSLWTGTNEKLFF,TGTGCCAGTAGTTTATGGACAGGAACTAATGAAAAACTGTTTTTT,TRBV19,TRBD1,TRBJ1-4
CSAMTGGSNTEAFF,TGCAGCGCTATGACAGGGGGCTCGAACACTGAAGCTTTCTTT,TRBV29-1,TRBD1,TRBJ1-1
CASSPAGREAHNEQFF,TGTGCCAGCAGCCCCGCGGGGCGGGAGGCACACAATGAGCAGTTCTTC,TRBV6-4,TRBD2,TRBJ2-1
CASRRTGAFSGNTIYF,TGTGCCAGCAGAAGGACAGGGGCCTTCTCTGGAAACACCATATATTTT,TRBV27,TRBD1,TRBJ1-3
CASSIGAGQFF,TGTGCCAGTAGTATAGGGGCAGGGCAGTTCTTC,TRBV19,.,TRBJ2-1
CSVRPSTSETQYF,TGCAGCGTTCGGCCTAGTACTTCGGAGACCCAGTACTTC,TRBV29-1,.,TRBJ2-5
CASSPGDTGYGYTF,TGTGCCAGCAGCCCAGGGGATACAGGCTATGGCTACACCTTC,TRBV7-2,.,TRBJ1-2
CASSGRTSGDLGDEQFF,TGTGCCAGCAGTGGACGGACTAGCGGGGACCTTGGGGATGAGCAGTTCTTC,TRBV6-1,TRBD2,TRBJ2-1
CASSPTRQGQNTEAFF,TGTGCCAGCAGCCCCACCCGACAGGGACAGAACACTGAAGCTTTCTTT,TRBV7-9,TRBD1,TRBJ1-1
CASRGGLPNQPQHF,TGTGCCAGCAGGGGGGGGCTGCCCAATCAGCCCCAGCATTTT,TRBV25-1,.,TRBJ1-5
CASRETGTGGYEQYF,TGTGCCAGCAGGGAGACCGGGACAGGGGGTTACGAGCAGTACTTC,TRBV7-2,TRBD1,TRBJ2-7
CASSRGTKGGGEQYF,TGTGCCAGCAGTCGAGGGACAAAAGGGGGAGGGGAGCAGTACTTC,TRBV6-5,.,TRBJ2-7
CASNPNRGAGELFF,TGTGCCAGTAATCCCAACAGGGGGGCCGGGGAGCTGTTTTTT,TRBV19,TRBD1,TRBJ2-2
CASSPPSSNTEAFF,TGTGCCAGCTCACCACCGTCCTCGAACACTGAAGCTTTCTTT,TRBV18,.,TRBJ1-1
CAWSPRGGEQYF,TGTGCCTGGAGCCCGCGGGGGGGCGAGCAGTACTTC,TRBV30,TRBD2,TRBJ2-7
CASRTDRVRNEKLFF,TGTGCCAGCAGAACCGACAGGGTCAGGAATGAAAAACTGTTTTTT,TRBV6-1,TRBD1,TRBJ1-4
CASSPPIQGSRWAFF,TGTGCCAGCTCACCACCCATACAGGGTTCCCGGTGGGCTTTCTTT,TRBV18,.,TRBJ1-1
CASSMGLAGNEQFF,TGTGCCAGTAGTATGGGACTAGCGGGAAATGAGCAGTTCTTC,TRBV19,TRBD2,TRBJ2-1
CASSPSGSDTQYF,TGTGCCAGCAGCCCTAGCGGGTCAGATACGCAGTATTTT,TRBV7-3,TRBD2,TRBJ2-3
CASSGGGLGNEQFF,TGCGCCAGCAGCGGAGGGGGACTAGGCAATGAGCAGTTCTTC,TRBV5-1,TRBD2,TRBJ2-1
CASSVVKNTEAFF,TGTGCCAGCAGCGTAGTTAAGAACACTGAAGCTTTCTTT,TRBV9,.,TRBJ1-1
CAWGRRISYNEQFF,TGTGCCTGGGGCCGGCGGATCTCCTACAATGAGCAGTTCTTC,TRBV30,.,TRBJ2-1
CASRNGDTTYEQYF,TGTGCCAGCCGAAACGGGGACACGACCTACGAGCAGTACTTC,TRBV13,.,TRBJ2-7
CASSLNREGRYTQYF,TGTGCCAGCAGCTTAAACCGGGAGGGCCGCTATACGCAGTATTTT,TRBV7-9,TRBD2,TRBJ2-3
CASSVASQETQYF,TGTGCCAGCAGCGTAGCCAGCCAAGAGACCCAGTACTTC,TRBV9,.,TRBJ2-5
CSARAYNEQFF,TGCAGTGCTCGGGCCTACAATGAGCAGTTCTTC,TRBV20-1,.,TRBJ2-1
CAISVGPEAFF,TGTGCCATCAGTGTGGGGCCTGAAGCTTTCTTT,TRBV10-3,.,TRBJ1-1
CASSLLPSGRSAKNTGELFF,TGTGCCAGCAGCTTACTGCCTAGCGGGAGGAGTGCGAAGAACACCGGGGAGCTGTTTTTT,TRBV7-3,TRBD2,TRBJ2-2
CASSLVAVRGDTQYF,TGTGCCAGCAGCTTAGTTGCGGTTAGGGGAGATACGCAGTATTTT,TRBV7-2,.,TRBJ2-3